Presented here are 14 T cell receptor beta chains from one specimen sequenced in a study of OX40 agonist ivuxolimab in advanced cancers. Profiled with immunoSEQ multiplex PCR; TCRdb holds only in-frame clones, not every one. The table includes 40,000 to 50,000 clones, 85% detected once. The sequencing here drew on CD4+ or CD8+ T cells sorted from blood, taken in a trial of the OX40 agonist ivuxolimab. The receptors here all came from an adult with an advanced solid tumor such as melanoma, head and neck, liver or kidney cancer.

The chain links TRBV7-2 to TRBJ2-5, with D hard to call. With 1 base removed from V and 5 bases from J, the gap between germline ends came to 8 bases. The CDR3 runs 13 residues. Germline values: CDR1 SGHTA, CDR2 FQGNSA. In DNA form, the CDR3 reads TGTGCCAGCAGCTTAGTAGATACGGAGACCCAGTACTTC. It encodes CASSLVDTETQYF.

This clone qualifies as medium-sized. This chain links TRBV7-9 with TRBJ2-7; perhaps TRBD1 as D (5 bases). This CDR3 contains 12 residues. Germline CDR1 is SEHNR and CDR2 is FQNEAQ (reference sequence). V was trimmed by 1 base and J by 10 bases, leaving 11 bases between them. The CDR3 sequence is CASSLDQTAQYF. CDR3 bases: TGTGCCAGCAGCTTAGACCAGACAGCTCAGTACTTC.

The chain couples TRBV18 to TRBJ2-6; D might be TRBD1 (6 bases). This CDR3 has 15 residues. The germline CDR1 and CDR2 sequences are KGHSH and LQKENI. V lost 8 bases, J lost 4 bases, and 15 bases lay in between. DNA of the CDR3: TGTGCCAGCACTTACAGGGCGGAAGGGGCCAACGTCCTGACTTTC. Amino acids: CASTYRAEGANVLTF. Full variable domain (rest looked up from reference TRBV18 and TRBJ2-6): NAGVMQNPRHLVRRRGQEARLRCSPMKGHSHVYWYRQLPEEGLKFMVYLQKENIIDESGMPKERFSAEFPKEGPSILRIQQVVRGDSAAYFCASTYRAEGANVLTFGAGSRLTVL.

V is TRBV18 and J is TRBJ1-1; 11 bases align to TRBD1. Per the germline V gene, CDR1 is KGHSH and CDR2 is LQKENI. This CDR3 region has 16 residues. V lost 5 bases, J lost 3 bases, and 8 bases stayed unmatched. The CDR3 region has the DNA TGTGCCAGCTCAACAGGACAGGGGGCGTATTACACTGAAGCTTTCTTT. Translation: CASSTGQGAYYTEAFF.

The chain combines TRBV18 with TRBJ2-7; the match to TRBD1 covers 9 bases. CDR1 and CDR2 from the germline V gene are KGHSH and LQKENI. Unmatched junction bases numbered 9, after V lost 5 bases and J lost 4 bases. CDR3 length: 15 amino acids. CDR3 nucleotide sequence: TGTGCCAGCTCAACACAGGGGGCCCACCGTTACGAGCAGTACTTC. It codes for CASSTQGAHRYEQYF. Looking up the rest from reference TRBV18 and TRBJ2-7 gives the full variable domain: NAGVMQNPRHLVRRRGQEARLRCSPMKGHSHVYWYRQLPEEGLKFMVYLQKENIIDESGMPKERFSAEFPKEGPSILRIQQVVRGDSAAYFCASSTQGAHRYEQYFGPGTRLTVT.

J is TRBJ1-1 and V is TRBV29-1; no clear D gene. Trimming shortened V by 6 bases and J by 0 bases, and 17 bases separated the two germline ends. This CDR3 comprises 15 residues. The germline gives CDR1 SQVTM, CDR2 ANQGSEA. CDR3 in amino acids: CSVSSRSGMNTEAFF. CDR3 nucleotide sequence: TGCAGCGTCTCCTCTCGGTCGGGGATGAACACTGAAGCTTTCTTT.

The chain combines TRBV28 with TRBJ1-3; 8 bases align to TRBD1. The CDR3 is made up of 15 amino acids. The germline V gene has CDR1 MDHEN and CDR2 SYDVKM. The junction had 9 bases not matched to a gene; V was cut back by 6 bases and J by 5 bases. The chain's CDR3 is CASSLGTGHRNTIYF. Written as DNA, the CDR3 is TGTGCCAGCAGCTTGGGGACAGGCCACAGAAACACCATATATTTT. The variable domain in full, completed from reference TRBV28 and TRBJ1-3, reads DVKVTQSSRYLVKRTGEKVFLECVQDMDHENMFWYRQDPGLGLRLIYFSYDVKMKEKGDIPEGYSVSREKKERFSLILESASTNQTSMYLCASSLGTGHRNTIYFGEGSWLTVV.

The CDR3 here is CASSPTRTGRETQYF. The CDR3 bases are TGTGCCAGCAGTCCGACTAGAACAGGCAGAGAGACCCAGTACTTC. J is TRBJ2-5 and V is TRBV27, with D perhaps matching TRBD2 (6 bases). The CDR3 is 15 residues long. The ends were cut back, 5 bases at V and 4 bases at J, with 17 bases in the middle. CDR1 and CDR2 (germline): MNHEY, SMNVEV (reference sequence).

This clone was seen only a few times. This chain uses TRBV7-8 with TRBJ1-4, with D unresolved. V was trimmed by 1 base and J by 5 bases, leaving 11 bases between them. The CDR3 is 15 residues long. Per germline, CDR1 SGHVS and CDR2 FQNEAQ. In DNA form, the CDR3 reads TGTGCCAGCAGCTTAGGTGGCAAGCCGAATGAAAAACTGTTTTTT. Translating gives CASSLGGKPNEKLFF.

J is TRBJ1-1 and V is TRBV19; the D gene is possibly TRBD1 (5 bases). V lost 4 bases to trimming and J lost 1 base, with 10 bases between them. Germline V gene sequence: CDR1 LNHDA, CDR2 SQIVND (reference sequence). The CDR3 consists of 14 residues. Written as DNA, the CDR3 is TGTGCCAGTAGTAGCTACAGGAGGAACACTGAAGCTTTCTTT. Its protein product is CASSSYRRNTEAFF. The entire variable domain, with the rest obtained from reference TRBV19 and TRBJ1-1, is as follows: DGGITQSPKYLFRKEGQNVTLSCEQNLNHDAMYWYRQDPGQGLRLIYYSQIVNDFQKGDIAEGYSVSREKKESFPLTVTSAQKNPTAFYLCASSSYRRNTEAFFGQGTRLTVV.

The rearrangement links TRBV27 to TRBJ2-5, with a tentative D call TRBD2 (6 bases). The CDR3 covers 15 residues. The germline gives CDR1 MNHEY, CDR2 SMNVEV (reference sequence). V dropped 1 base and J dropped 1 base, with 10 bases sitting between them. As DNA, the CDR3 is TGTGCCAGCAGTTTATGGTGGGGGGTCCAAGAGACCCAGTACTTC. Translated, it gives CASSLWWGVQETQYF.

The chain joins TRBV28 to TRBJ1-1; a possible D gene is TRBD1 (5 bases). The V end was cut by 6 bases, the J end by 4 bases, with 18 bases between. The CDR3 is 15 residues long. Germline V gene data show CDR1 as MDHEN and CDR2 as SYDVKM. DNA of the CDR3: TGTGCCAGCAGACCGTCCCTAGGGAGGGGCACTGAAGCTTTCTTT. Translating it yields CASRPSLGRGTEAFF.

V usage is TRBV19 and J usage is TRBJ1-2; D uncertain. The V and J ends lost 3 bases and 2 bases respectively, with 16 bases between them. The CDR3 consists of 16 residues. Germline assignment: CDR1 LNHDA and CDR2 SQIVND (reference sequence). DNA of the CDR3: TGTGCCAGTAGTATGGAAGGCAGACAAGGAAACTATGGCTACACCTTC. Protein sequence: CASSMEGRQGNYGYTF.

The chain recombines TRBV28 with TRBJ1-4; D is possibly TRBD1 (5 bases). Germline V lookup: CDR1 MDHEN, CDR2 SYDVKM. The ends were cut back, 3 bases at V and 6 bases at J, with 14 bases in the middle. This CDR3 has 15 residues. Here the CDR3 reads CASSFSRVVYEKLFF. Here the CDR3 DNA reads TGTGCCAGCAGTTTTAGCAGGGTGGTTTATGAAAAACTGTTTTTT.